What follows is one T cell receptor (beta chain) and its context. Per the authors' pipeline: Estimated nucleated cell counts came from reference gene primer amplification. Only in-frame clones appear in the TCRdb table, and some are missing; sequencing was by immunoSEQ multiplex PCR. V, J and clone size are taken as reported in that table, and D and trimming were inferred from the DNA itself. The data show about 110,000 clones, around nine tenths seen once. This CDR3 is built from 16 residues. Trimming removed 5 bases from V and 10 bases from J; junction bases left unmatched: 10. Germline V gene data show CDR1 as SGHVS and CDR2 as FQNEAQ. The data originate from a study of blood T cell repertoires in COVID-19. Study information: Collection of acute and convalescent COVID-19 samples took place in the United States, Italy and Spain. PBMCs, B-cell-depleted T cells, or T cells provided the cDNA or gDNA that made up the material.

The receptor was isolated from a woman in her twenties or thirties with acute or convalescent COVID-19. The J gene is TRBJ2-1, the V gene TRBV7-8, with 14 bases identical to TRBD2. Input material: peripheral blood. CDR3 sequence: CASSLRTSGGHKEQFF. DNA of the CDR3: TGTGCCAGCAGCCTACGGACTAGCGGGGGGCATAAAGAGCAGTTCTTC.